This TCR beta chain was sequenced for a study of cytomegalovirus exposure and HLA in healthy donors. A note on this clone: What it recognizes is unknown.

Findings of the study overall: Under in vitro conditions, a few CMV-associated chains were confirmed as specific for CMV antigens. There were under 200 TCR beta chains listed as cytomegalovirus-associated. Reportedly, cytomegalovirus status was diagnosed with high sensitivity and specificity. In the 120 or so validation repertoires, approximately 94% of cluster scores exceeded 0, per a later analysis.

Generated by immunoSEQ multiplex PCR, the TCRdb table keeps only in-frame clones and is missing some. The sample holds about 150,000 clones, 88% seen once. The TCR originated in a young man in good health and CMV-seronegative. Sequencing was carried out using PBMCs.

CDR3: CASSTNFLSGQETSTDTQYF. As DNA, the CDR3 is TGCGCCAGCAGTACCAACTTTCTTTCGGGACAGGAGACTAGCACAGATACGCAGTATTTT. The V call is TRBV10-1, the J call TRBJ2-3, with 8 bases lining up with TRBD1. V trimming: 5 bases; J trimming: 0 bases; junction bases outside the gene matches: 19. This CDR3 comprises 20 residues. Germline V gives CDR1 WNHNN, CDR2 SYGVQD (reference sequence).